The following is a TCR beta chain sequence with its context. These data are taken from a study of blood T cell repertoires in COVID-19. For the study at large: Sample material is recorded as cDNA or gDNA derived from T cells, B-cell-depleted T cells, or PBMCs.

V was clipped by 5 bases and J by 10 bases; unmatched bases: 28. The CDR3 spans 20 residues. Germline CDR1 MNHNY, CDR2 SVGAGI (reference sequence). TCRdb keeps only in-frame clones here, not all; method: immunoSEQ multiplex PCR. This sample carries around 130,000 clones, more than 80% of them seen once, and the ten largest clones take roughly 4.5%. V and J are TRBV6-6 and TRBJ2-1, with TRBD2 identical over 8 bases. This sequence originates from a human donor in a cohort sampled during active COVID-19. The sequenced sample was peripheral blood. In DNA, the CDR3 is TGTGCCAGCAGTCGGGCCGTCCAGCGGGAGCATTCCCGGTGGGGTCGCGAGCAGTTCTTC. Its translation: CASSRAVQREHSRWGREQFF.